This T cell receptor (beta chain) was sequenced during a study of blood T cell repertoires in COVID-19. Study-level background: COVID-19 samples collected from the United States, Italy and Spain covered acute and convalescent phases. Sample material is recorded as cDNA or gDNA derived from T cells, B-cell-depleted T cells, or PBMCs.

Germline V gives CDR1 SGHVS, CDR2 FQNEAQ. Trimming left V 4 bases short and J 2 bases short, with 17 bases between. The CDR3 is 17 amino acids. Per the authors' pipeline: Reference gene primer amplification yielded estimated nucleated cell counts. The data were produced by immunoSEQ multiplex PCR, yet TCRdb's version contains in-frame clones alone and is incomplete. V, J and clone size were drawn from that table, and D and trimming were deduced from the DNA. The sample includes approximately 110,000 clones, about 91% of them seen just once. V usage is TRBV7-8 and J usage is TRBJ2-2, with D maybe TRBD2 (6 bases). The TCR was taken from a woman aged 45-60 years with active or convalescent COVID-19. Sample: peripheral blood. CDR3 bases: TGTGCCAGCAGCTCGGGACTCCTCCCCCTAAACACCGGGGAGCTGTTTTTT. Residues: CASSSGLLPLNTGELFF.